The 6 T cell receptor beta chains below come from one sample, sequenced in a study of blood T cell repertoires in COVID-19. The data were produced by immunoSEQ multiplex PCR, yet TCRdb's version contains in-frame clones alone and is incomplete. The data show about 280,000 clones, with around nine tenths seen just once and roughly 11% held by the top ten. The sample comprised peripheral blood. These receptors originate from a woman younger than 45 with COVID-19, enrolled during active disease.

This clone was recorded only once. This rearrangement joins TRBV7-7 to TRBJ2-1; D might be TRBD1 (6 bases). Trimming left V 3 bases short and J 10 bases short, with 13 bases between. Germline lookup yields CDR1 SSHAT and CDR2 FNYEAQ (reference sequence). The CDR3 loop spans 13 amino acids. For the CDR3, the DNA is TGTGCCAGCAGCTTTCAGGGGTTGGGGGAGCAGTTCTTC. Translation gives CASSFQGLGEQFF. Complete variable domain (other parts from reference TRBV7-7 and TRBJ2-1): GAGVSQSPRYKVTKRGQDVTLRCDPISSHATLYWYQQALGQGPEFLTYFNYEAQPDKSGLPSDRFSAERPEGSISTLTIQRTEQRDSAMYRCASSFQGLGEQFFGPGTRLTVL.

The V call is TRBV27, the J call TRBJ1-1; a possible D gene is TRBD1 (5 bases). CDR1 is MNHEY and CDR2 is SMNVEV in the germline V gene (reference sequence). Trimming removed 0 bases at V and 10 bases at J, with 12 bases between. The CDR3 totals 13 residues. CDR3 amino acids: CASSLSDSGRAFF. The CDR3 DNA follows: TGTGCCAGCAGTTTATCTGACAGTGGTCGAGCTTTCTTT.

This chain connects TRBV1 to TRBJ1-5; the DNA was not used to check the table's D call, TRBD1. TRBV1 is listed as a pseudogene. This CDR3 comprises 15 residues. CDR3 bases: TGCACCAGCAGCCCAGGGGGCAGGGGAAATCAGCCCCAGCATTTT. Encoded protein: CTSSPGGRGNQPQHF.

This clone is a singleton in its sample. The chain uses TRBV5-1 and TRBJ1-2; D uncertain. Germline lookup yields CDR1 SGHRS and CDR2 YFSETQ. The CDR3 has 14 residues. The V gene lost 1 base and the J gene lost 7 bases, with 14 bases spanning the gap. The CDR3 reads CASSLSLPEGGYTF. CDR3 nucleotide sequence: TGCGCCAGCAGCTTGAGCCTCCCCGAGGGTGGCTACACCTTC. Full variable domain (missing parts from reference TRBV5-1 and TRBJ1-2): KAGVTQTPRYLIKTRGQQVTLSCSPISGHRSVSWYQQTPGQGLQFLFEYFSETQRNKGNFPGRFSGRQFSNSRSEMNVSTLELGDSALYLCASSLSLPEGGYTFGSGTRLTVV.

This clone was seen just once. This CDR3 reads CASSRQGNYNEQFF. CDR3 nucleotides: TGTGCCAGCAGCAGACAGGGGAACTACAATGAGCAGTTCTTC. The gene calls are TRBV21-1 and TRBJ2-1; the D call of TRBD1 is as the table states it, not checked on the DNA. TRBV21-1 is reported as a pseudogene. The CDR3 has 14 amino acids.

A single count supports this clone. The chain combines TRBV9 with TRBJ1-2; D is possibly TRBD1 (6 bases). V dropped 0 bases and J dropped 8 bases, with 17 bases sitting between them. Germline V lookup: CDR1 SGDLS, CDR2 YYNGEE. The CDR3 is made up of 15 amino acids. The CDR3 here is CASSVVAGEGQGYTF. CDR3 sequence (DNA): TGTGCCAGCAGCGTAGTTGCAGGGGAAGGACAAGGCTACACCTTC.